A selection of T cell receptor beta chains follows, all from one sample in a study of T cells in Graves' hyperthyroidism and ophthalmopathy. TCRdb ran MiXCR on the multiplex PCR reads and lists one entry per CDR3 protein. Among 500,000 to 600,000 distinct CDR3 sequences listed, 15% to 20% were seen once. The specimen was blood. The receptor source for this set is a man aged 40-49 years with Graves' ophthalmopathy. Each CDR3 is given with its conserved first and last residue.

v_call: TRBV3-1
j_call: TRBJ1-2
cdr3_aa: CASSQAYRGDYGYTF

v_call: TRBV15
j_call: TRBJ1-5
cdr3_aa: CATSRVGQPQHF

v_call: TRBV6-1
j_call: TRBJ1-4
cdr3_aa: CASAGGRNEKLFF

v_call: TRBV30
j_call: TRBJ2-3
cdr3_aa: CAWRGTGTDTQYF

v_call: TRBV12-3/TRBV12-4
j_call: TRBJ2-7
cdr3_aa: CASSQRQGPYEQYF

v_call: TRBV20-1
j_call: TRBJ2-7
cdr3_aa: CSARDSGRASYEQYF

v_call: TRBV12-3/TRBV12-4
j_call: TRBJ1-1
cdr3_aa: CASSLVGQGDTEAFF

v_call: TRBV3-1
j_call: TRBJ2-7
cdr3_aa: CASSHTGTGVYEQYF

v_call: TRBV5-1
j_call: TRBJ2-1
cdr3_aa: CASTKTMGTGGGNEQFF

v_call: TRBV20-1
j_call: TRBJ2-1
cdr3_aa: CSAMALAVGEQFF

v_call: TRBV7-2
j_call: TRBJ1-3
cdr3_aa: CASSFRGQSSGNTIYF